The subject of this entry is one T cell receptor beta chain. Its target is unknown. This sample was included in a study of CD4 T cells in relation to SARS-CoV-2 and coronaviruses. Across the whole study: TCR beta CDR3s were sequenced after approximately 11-day antigen culture of PBMCs.

The CDR3 loop spans 15 amino acids. From germline, CDR1 is MNHEY and CDR2 SVGAGI. The J segment lost 6 bases and the V segment lost 8 bases, leaving 12 bases of the junction unmatched. Unexposed donor CD4+ T cells date from 2011-2018, before the COVID-19 pandemic. Isolation of CD4+ T cells took place after less than twelve days in culture. As cell numbers allowed, unexposed-donor CD4+ T cells faced SARS-CoV-2 S/N and four cold-coronavirus spikes. On days 3 and 7, cultures got half fresh IL-2 medium. Sequencing was performed with immunoSEQ multiplex PCR; in TCRdb, only in-frame clones are kept and a portion is missing. Of about 26,000 clones detected, about 76% appear once; the ten largest clones hold 8% to 13%.

The chain joins TRBV6-5 to TRBJ2-3, with TRBD1 matching over 9 bases. The specimen sequenced was CD4+ T cells from PBMCs, cultured in vitro. This TCR was sampled from a human donor in good health. CDR3 protein: CASGLQGAAADTQYF. The CDR3 region has the DNA TGTGCCAGCGGCTTACAGGGGGCAGCCGCTGATACGCAGTATTTT.